Below, one T cell receptor (beta chain) is given with its context. Here immunoSEQ multiplex PCR was the method, and the copy in TCRdb shows in-frame clones only, minus some. Here the sample spans under 85,000 clones, 95% to 98% being singletons. Between the trimmed V and J ends, which lost 5 bases and 4 bases, there was a span of 20 bases. CDR1 and CDR2 from the germline V gene are MDHEN and SYDVKM. The CDR3 covers 16 residues. The entry originates in a study of technical replicates of blood from four donors. The chain has TRBV28 and TRBJ1-1; perhaps TRBD1 as D (6 bases). This clonotype was obtained from a human donor in good health. The specimen was T cells isolated from PBMCs. The CDR3 DNA reads TGTGCCAGCAGTCCTCTTTCGGGGGGCATTAGCACTGAAGCTTTCTTT. It translates to CASSPLSGGISTEAFF.